The 15 T cell receptor beta chains presented below share a single source sample, sequenced in a study of T cell clonotyping in hematopoietic cell transplantation. Clones were sequenced by immunoSEQ multiplex PCR, and TCRdb holds only the in-frame ones, with some missing. The sample has about 18,000 clones, about 84% seen once. Time point of the sample: recipient sample about 28 days before transplant, after cytoreduction. The source was peripheral blood mononuclear cells, collected before stem cell transplant. These receptors all stem from a man between 50 and 59 years old with acute myeloid leukemia. Some clones in this sample may be carry-over from other donors' samples.

This clone was detected only a few times. CDR3 region: CASSQGEGALGEAFF. The CDR3 coding sequence is TGTGCCAGCAGCCAGGGGGAGGGGGCTCTCGGTGAAGCTTTCTTT. The chain combines TRBV4-2 with TRBJ1-1, with TRBD1 identical over 7 bases. The CDR3 sequence is 15 residues long. In germline, CDR1 is LGHNA, CDR2 YNFKEQ. Trimming at V came to 3 bases and at J to 7 bases, leaving 11 bases not matched to a gene.

The V gene is TRBV4-1, the J gene TRBJ1-2, with 7 bases identical to TRBD1. The CDR3 covers 16 residues. J was trimmed by 4 bases and V by 0 bases; bases with no gene match: 8. Per germline, CDR1 MGHRA and CDR2 YSYEKL. The CDR3: CASSQELWTGPYGYTF. DNA for the CDR3: TGCGCCAGCAGCCAAGAACTTTGGACAGGACCCTATGGCTACACCTTC.

The chain uses TRBV4-3 and TRBJ1-2; the D is unclear. The CDR3 extends over 14 amino acids. Trimming left V 0 bases short and J 8 bases short, with 13 bases between. Germline CDR1 and CDR2: LGHNA and YSLEER. CDR3 sequence (DNA): TGCGCCAGCAGCCAAGAAACGGGTACGGGAGGCTACACCTTC. This translates into CASSQETGTGGYTF.

The J gene is TRBJ1-3, the V gene TRBV6-6; 8 bases agree with TRBD1. Germline values: CDR1 MNHNY, CDR2 SVGAGI (reference sequence). CDR3 length equals 12 residues. V was clipped by 9 bases and J by 4 bases; unmatched bases: 2. For the CDR3, the DNA is TGTGCCAGTGGGGACAGGGGAAACACCATATATTTT. Amino acid sequence: CASGDRGNTIYF.

CDR3 sequence reads: CASSPLDGVQPQHF. The CDR3 DNA is TGCGCCAGCAGCCCACTTGATGGAGTACAGCCCCAGCATTTT. J is TRBJ1-5 and V is TRBV4-3; D uncertain. The germline V gene encodes CDR1 LGHNA and CDR2 YSLEER. Trimming pared 4 bases from V and 7 bases from J, leaving 14 bases between. The CDR3 totals 14 residues.

This clone was counted once. CDR3 amino acids: CASSLTANTGELFF. CDR3 coding DNA: TGTGCCAGTAGTTTGACAGCGAACACCGGGGAGCTGTTTTTT. The chain has TRBV19 and TRBJ2-2; TRBD1 might be the D (5 bases). Trimming stripped 5 bases from V and 0 bases from J, with 7 bases between. From germline, CDR1 is LNHDA and CDR2 SQIVND (reference sequence). CDR3 length equals 14 residues.

The CDR3 here is CAISEVKGGNNSPLHF. The CDR3 DNA reads TGTGCCATCAGTGAAGTGAAAGGGGGCAATAATTCACCCCTCCACTTT. V is TRBV10-3 and J is TRBJ1-6; 7 bases are shared with TRBD1. The germline V gene encodes CDR1 ENHRY and CDR2 SYGVKD. This CDR3 is 16 amino acids long. Trimming removed 3 bases from V and 5 bases from J; junction bases left unmatched: 7.

The gene calls are TRBV5-1 and TRBJ2-3, with D possibly matching TRBD1 (6 bases). Per the germline V gene, CDR1 is SGHRS and CDR2 is YFSETQ. The germline V and J ends were trimmed by 5 bases and 2 bases, with 12 bases remaining between them. The CDR3 consists of 14 residues. CDR3 loop: CASSPDSPTDTQYF. The CDR3 DNA follows: TGCGCCAGCAGTCCGGACAGCCCCACAGATACGCAGTATTTT.

This chain links TRBV7-2 with TRBJ1-2; TRBD1 agrees at 10 bases. This CDR3 region has 14 residues. V shed 6 bases, J shed 4 bases, and the junction held 5 bases outside the gene matches. Germline CDR1 SGHTA, CDR2 FQGNSA. CDR3 sequence reads: CASRRQGAIYGYTF. Here the CDR3 DNA reads TGTGCCAGCAGACGACAGGGGGCGATCTATGGCTACACCTTC.

CDR3 loop: CASSLGRGSYEQYF. The CDR3, as DNA: TGTGCCAGCAGCTTGGGGAGGGGATCCTACGAGCAGTACTTC. The chain carries TRBV5-5 and TRBJ2-7, with D perhaps TRBD2 (6 bases). Trimming took 0 bases from V and 1 from J, leaving 8 bases between them. Germline V gene lookup returns CDR1 SGHKS and CDR2 YYEKEE (reference sequence). This CDR3 contains 14 residues.

J is TRBJ1-3 and V is TRBV5-1, with D perhaps TRBD1 (5 bases). Germline V CDR1 and CDR2: SGHRS, YFSETQ. This CDR3 comprises 14 residues. The germline V and J ends were trimmed by 0 bases and 10 bases, with 14 bases remaining between them. As DNA, the CDR3 is TGCGCCAGCAGCTTGGCTCAGGGTGTTGGGACCATATATTTT. Translated, it gives CASSLAQGVGTIYF.

This chain links TRBV4-2 with TRBJ1-3; tentative D call: TRBD1 (5 bases). The CDR3 extends over 16 amino acids. The ends were cut back, 4 bases at V and 9 bases at J, with 22 bases in the middle. Germline V gene data show CDR1 as LGHNA and CDR2 as YNFKEQ. This CDR3 reads CASSPQGRVHGGTIYF. The CDR3 DNA reads as TGTGCCAGCAGCCCCCAGGGAAGAGTTCACGGCGGCACCATATATTTT.

The chain employs TRBV11-3 and TRBJ2-7; D is perhaps TRBD1 (5 bases). The CDR3 is 16 residues long. The germline gives CDR1 SGHNT, CDR2 YENEEA. V lost 5 bases and J 5 bases, leaving 22 bases between the germline ends. CDR3: CASSPSGAVQVHEQYF. CDR3 coding DNA: TGTGCCAGCAGCCCAAGTGGGGCGGTCCAGGTCCACGAGCAGTACTTC.

V usage is TRBV4-2 and J usage is TRBJ2-2; TRBD2 aligns across 14 bases. The ends lost 4 bases at V and 8 bases at J; junction bases unmatched: 6. The CDR3 consists of 16 residues. Germline values: CDR1 LGHNA, CDR2 YNFKEQ. CDR3 in amino acids: CASSRGLAGDGGELFF. The CDR3 nucleotides are TGTGCCAGCAGCCGGGGACTAGCGGGGGACGGTGGGGAGCTGTTTTTT.

The chain joins TRBV18 to TRBJ1-1; TRBD1 matches 8 bases. V shed 3 bases, J shed 4 bases, and the junction held 1 base outside the gene matches. CDR1 and CDR2 (germline): KGHSH, LQKENI. The CDR3 runs 13 residues. The CDR3 nucleotides are TGTGCCAGCTCACCTGACAGGGGCACTGAAGCTTTCTTT. Translated: CASSPDRGTEAFF. The full variable domain, in which reference TRBV18 and TRBJ1-1 provide the parts outside the CDR3, is NAGVMQNPRHLVRRRGQEARLRCSPMKGHSHVYWYRQLPEEGLKFMVYLQKENIIDESGMPKERFSAEFPKEGPSILRIQQVVRGDSAAYFCASSPDRGTEAFFGQGTRLTVV.